A single sample gave rise to the 17 T cell receptor beta chains below, sequenced in a study of CD8+CD57+ T cells in acquired aplastic anemia. The authors sequenced patients whose flow cytometry had shown CD8+CD57+ cell expansion. Researchers used genomic DNA as the template to profile TCR beta VDJ and CDR3. TCRdb reprocessed the reads via MiXCR and lists one record per CDR3 protein. The data show around 430,000 distinct CDR3 sequences, around a third seen once. Sequencing was done on a sample of sorted CD4+, CD8+, or CD8+CD57+ T cells (not recorded which) from PBMCs. These receptors all stem from a human donor with aplastic anemia.

This clonotype was picked up a small number of times. CDR3 region: CASSLGQGHKQPQHF. In DNA, the CDR3 is TGTGCCAGTAGCCTAGGACAGGGACATAAACAGCCCCAGCATTTT. The chain employs TRBV19 and TRBJ1-5, with 8 positions matching TRBD1. The CDR3 runs 15 residues. J gave up 7 bases and V 6 bases, and 11 bases lay outside the gene matches. Germline CDR1 and CDR2: LNHDA and SQIVND (reference sequence).

This clonotype was detected only a few times. This chain links TRBV5-1 with TRBJ2-3; D tentatively reads TRBD1 or TRBD2 (6 bases each). CDR1 and CDR2 (germline): SGHRS, YFSETQ. This CDR3 contains 15 residues. Trimming left V 5 bases short and J 3 bases short, with 16 bases between. Here the CDR3 reads CASRGRGGLTDTQYF. In nucleotides, the CDR3 is TGCGCCAGCAGGGGTAGAGGGGGGCTGACAGATACGCAGTATTTT.

This chain joins TRBV13 and TRBJ1-4; D unclear. CDR3 length: 12 amino acids. The V gene's germline CDR1 is PRHDT and CDR2 FYEKMQ (reference sequence). The V gene lost 4 bases and the J gene lost 12 bases, with 12 bases spanning the gap. CDR3 region: CASSSGREELFF. For the CDR3, the DNA is TGTGCCAGCAGCTCCGGTCGGGAGGAACTGTTTTTT.

The rearrangement joins TRBV5-6 to TRBJ2-1, with D perhaps matching TRBD1 (5 bases). The CDR3 runs 12 residues. Germline V gene sequence: CDR1 SGHDT, CDR2 YYEEEE. Trimming took off 0 bases at V and 9 bases at J, with 7 bases between the two ends. CDR3 nucleotide sequence: TGTGCCAGCAGCTTGGTCCAGGGTGAGCAGTTCTTC. Translated, it gives CASSLVQGEQFF.

This clonotype has a count of ten or more. V and J are TRBV7-6 and TRBJ2-7; 7 bases line up with TRBD1. This CDR3 has 13 residues. CDR1 and CDR2 from the germline V gene are SGHVS and FNYEAQ. V shed 5 bases and J 5 bases; nucleotides not matched to a gene: 6. CDR3: CASSLDRDHEQYF. CDR3 DNA sequence: TGTGCCAGCAGCCTAGACAGGGACCACGAGCAGTACTTC.

The sample holds one count of this clonotype. This rearrangement joins TRBV7-2 to TRBJ1-1; D may be TRBD1 (5 bases). The germline V and J ends were trimmed by 5 bases and 4 bases, with 17 bases remaining between them. This CDR3 contains 15 residues. Germline-derived CDR1 and CDR2 are SGHTA and FQGNSA. CDR3 protein: CASSPYQGGGTEAFF. The CDR3 DNA sequence: TGTGCCAGCAGCCCCTACCAGGGCGGGGGCACTGAAGCTTTCTTT.

About this clonotype: One end of the junction is discordant with germline, which a read error may explain. The chain carries TRBV10-3 and TRBJ2-1; 9 bases align to TRBD2. CDR1 and CDR2 from the germline V gene are ENHRY and SYGVKD. This CDR3 is 17 amino acids long. The CDR3 DNA sequence: TGTGCCAGCAGTGATGCCTCTCTAGCGGGACTCGGGGATGAGCAGTTCTTC. Translating it yields CASSDASLAGLGDEQFF.

This clonotype came up a few times. The chain links TRBV12-3 or TRBV12-4 to TRBJ2-7; D is tentatively TRBD1 or TRBD2 (5 bases each). The CDR3 has 16 amino acids. Trimming took 4 bases from V and 1 from J, leaving 17 bases between them. The CDR3 loop is CASSSRDLTNSYEQYF. The CDR3 DNA reads as TGTGCCAGCAGTTCAAGGGACCTAACCAATTCCTACGAGCAGTACTTC.

At least ten counts were recorded for this clonotype. The CDR3 is CASSSPHRADYGYTF. CDR3 nucleotide sequence: TGTGCCAGCAGCTCCCCCCACAGGGCGGACTATGGCTACACCTTC. The chain has TRBV7-2 and TRBJ1-2; the D gene is possibly TRBD1 (6 bases). The germline CDR1 and CDR2 sequences are SGHTA and FQGNSA. CDR3 length equals 15 residues. V lost 4 bases and J 3 bases, leaving 15 bases between the germline ends.

This clonotype was observed a handful of times. The chain employs TRBV7-9 and TRBJ2-2, with D possibly TRBD1 on 6 matching bases. Trimming took 9 bases from V and 5 from J, leaving 16 bases between them. The germline CDR1 and CDR2 sequences are SEHNR and FQNEAQ (reference sequence). CDR3 length: 14 residues. This CDR3 is CASIADRWTGELFF. The CDR3 DNA reads as TGTGCCAGTATCGCTGACAGGTGGACCGGGGAGCTGTTTTTT.

The table lists this clonotype with many counts. The chain is built from TRBV2 and TRBJ2-5; TRBD2 aligns across 8 bases. The CDR3 length is 15 residues. J lost 1 base, V lost 2 bases, and 3 bases had no gene match. Germline V gene data show CDR1 as SNHLY and CDR2 as FYNNEI. The CDR3 reads CASSEQTSVQETQYF. CDR3 bases: TGTGCCAGCAGTGAACAGACTAGCGTCCAAGAGACCCAGTACTTC.

The V call is TRBV5-6, the J call TRBJ2-3; no definite D call. Germline loops: CDR1 SGHDT, CDR2 YYEEEE. Trimming cost V 6 bases and J 2 bases, with 13 bases left between them. The CDR3 spans 14 residues. The CDR3 region is CASTHTDFTDTQYF. CDR3 nucleotide sequence: TGTGCCAGCACCCATACTGACTTCACAGATACGCAGTATTTT.

There are a few counts of this clonotype. The chain couples TRBV11-2 to TRBJ1-1; 8 bases align to TRBD1. This CDR3 spans 16 amino acids. After removal of 5 bases from V and 2 bases from J, the junction contained 10 bases not matched to a gene. Germline CDR1 is SGHAT and CDR2 is FQNNGV. CDR3 in amino acids: CASSPGQGIANTEAFF. The CDR3 coding sequence is TGTGCCAGCAGCCCTGGACAGGGTATAGCAAACACTGAAGCTTTCTTT.

The sample holds a few counts of this clonotype. A much larger clone is a single base away; this may be a read error. No conserved phenylalanine or tryptophan ends this CDR3, so it is likely a read error. This chain uses TRBV29-1 with TRBJ1-1; maybe TRBD1 (5 bases). CDR1 and CDR2 (germline): SQVTM, ANQGSEA. The CDR3 runs to 15 residues. With 1 base removed from V and 2 bases from J, the gap between germline ends came to 14 bases. As DNA, the CDR3 is TGCAGCGTTGAAGGGAGTGGGGGGGTAAACACTGAAGCTTTCCTT. Its translation is CSVEGSGGVNTEAFL.

This clonotype turned up a few times. Here the CDR3 DNA reads TGCAGTGCCACCGGGACAGAAATATTTAGCACAGATACGCAGTATTTT. Translation gives CSATGTEIFSTDTQYF. The chain recombines TRBV20-1 with TRBJ2-3; 7 positions agree with TRBD1. The V and J ends lost 6 bases and 0 bases, in that order; junction bases with no gene match: 12. Germline V gene data show CDR1 as DFQATT and CDR2 as SNEGSKA (reference sequence). The CDR3 is made up of 16 amino acids.

This clonotype showed up many times. The chain is built from TRBV7-3 and TRBJ1-3; 9 positions match TRBD1. J was trimmed by 8 bases and V by 6 bases; bases with no gene match: 5. The germline V gene encodes CDR1 SGHTA and CDR2 FQGTGA. The CDR3 length is 13 residues. CDR3 amino acids: CASSRRQGDTIYF. The CDR3 DNA follows: TGTGCCAGCAGTAGAAGACAGGGGGACACCATATATTTT.

This clonotype was found a few times. The chain couples TRBV12-3 or TRBV12-4 to TRBJ1-2, with D possibly being TRBD1 (5 bases). This CDR3 comprises 12 residues. V was pared by 5 bases and J by 13 bases, with 17 bases between. This chain's CDR3 is CASSGGGISGTF. CDR3 in DNA: TGTGCCAGCAGTGGTGGGGGGATTTCTGGCACCTTC.